This T cell receptor beta chain was sequenced for a study of Graves' ophthalmopathy and Graves' hyperthyroidism. Certain patients were not enrolled. These were patients with other autoimmune diseases, uncontrolled infections, pregnancy or lactation. The diagnostic workup employed clinical symptoms, serum thyroxine, TRAb, thyroid ultrasound and orbital computed tomography. This clonotype appeared a few times. Amplified TCR beta CDR3 regions were obtained using RNA transcripts as template. HTBI primers were employed in first-round RT-PCR, then a second-round multiplex PCR followed. Each CDR3 protein is one row after TCRdb ran MiXCR on the multiplex PCR reads. The data hold approximately 210,000 distinct CDR3 sequences, with 20% to 25% observed a single time. Sequenced input: peripheral blood. This clonotype originated in a woman aged 45 to 65 with Graves' ophthalmopathy.

This CDR3 is CSAREWTGTGEETQYF. Here the CDR3 DNA reads TGCAGTGCTAGAGAGTGGACCGGGACAGGGGAAGAGACCCAGTACTTC. The chain has TRBV20-1 and TRBJ2-5, with TRBD1 identical over 10 bases. Per the germline V gene, CDR1 is DFQATT and CDR2 is SNEGSKA (reference sequence). The CDR3 runs to 16 residues. The junction had 7 bases not matched to a gene; V was cut back by 0 bases and J by 3 bases.